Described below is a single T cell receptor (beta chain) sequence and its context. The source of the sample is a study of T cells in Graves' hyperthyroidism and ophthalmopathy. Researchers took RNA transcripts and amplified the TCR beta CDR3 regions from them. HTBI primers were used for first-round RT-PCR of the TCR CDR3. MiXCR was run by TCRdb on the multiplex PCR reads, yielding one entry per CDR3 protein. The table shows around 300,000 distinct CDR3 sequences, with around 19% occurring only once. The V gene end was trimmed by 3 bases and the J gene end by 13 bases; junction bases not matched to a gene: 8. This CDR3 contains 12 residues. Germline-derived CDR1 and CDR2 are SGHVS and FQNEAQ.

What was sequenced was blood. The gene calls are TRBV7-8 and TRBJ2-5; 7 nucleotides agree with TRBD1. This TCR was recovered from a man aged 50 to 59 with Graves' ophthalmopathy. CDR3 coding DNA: TGTGCCAGCAGCTTGGGACAGCGACCCTCGTACTTC. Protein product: CASSLGQRPSYF.